This is a list of T cell receptor beta chains from one sample in a study of CD8 T cells in ankylosing spondylitis. One entry per CDR3 protein, called by TCRdb with MiXCR from the 5' RACE reads. The sample lists approximately 220,000 distinct CDR3 sequences; around 18% were seen once. The specimen was blood, either unsorted or a sorted T cell fraction (not recorded which). The receptors stem from a male donor with ankylosing spondylitis. CDR3s leave out the opening cysteine and the closing phenylalanine or tryptophan.

TRBV11-2	TRBJ2-5	ASSYPLRGETQY
TRBV12-3/TRBV12-4	TRBJ2-1	ASSFAGVVGEQF
TRBV2	TRBJ1-2	ASSGTDIAYGYT
TRBV9	TRBJ1-1	ASSVGQSAEAF
TRBV30	TRBJ1-4	AWSVGAASTNEKLF
TRBV5-6	TRBJ2-1	ASSFTYNEQF
TRBV28	TRBJ1-1	ASSLTLVDTEAF
TRBV29-1	TRBJ1-2	SVGPPSHSPNGYT
TRBV27	TRBJ1-6	ASSLFISGTGNSPLH
TRBV4-1	TRBJ2-5	ASSQVPSLETQY
TRBV4-1	TRBJ2-3	ASRGGSDTQY
TRBV19	TRBJ2-1	ASRSSGSVYNEQF
TRBV5-6	TRBJ2-5	ASSLLGQETQY
TRBV12-3/TRBV12-4	TRBJ2-1	ASRIAGGFNEQF
TRBV7-8	TRBJ2-5	ASRNREETQY
TRBV30	TRBJ2-2	AWSGGVSNTGELF
TRBV7-8	TRBJ1-2	ASSYTDTPGSYGYT
TRBV6-2/TRBV6-3	TRBJ1-5	ASSYGDAPQH
TRBV28	TRBJ1-6	ANSSTPLLSEYNSPLH
TRBV13	TRBJ1-1	ASSTGPNTEAF
TRBV2	TRBJ2-5	ASTSEHQETQY
TRBV6-1	TRBJ2-7	ASSEFVVSGGYEQY
TRBV29-1	TRBJ1-2	SVEVDRDYGYT
TRBV12-3/TRBV12-4	TRBJ2-7	ASSLLYSYEQY
TRBV11-2	TRBJ2-1	ASSPWTGDGNEQF